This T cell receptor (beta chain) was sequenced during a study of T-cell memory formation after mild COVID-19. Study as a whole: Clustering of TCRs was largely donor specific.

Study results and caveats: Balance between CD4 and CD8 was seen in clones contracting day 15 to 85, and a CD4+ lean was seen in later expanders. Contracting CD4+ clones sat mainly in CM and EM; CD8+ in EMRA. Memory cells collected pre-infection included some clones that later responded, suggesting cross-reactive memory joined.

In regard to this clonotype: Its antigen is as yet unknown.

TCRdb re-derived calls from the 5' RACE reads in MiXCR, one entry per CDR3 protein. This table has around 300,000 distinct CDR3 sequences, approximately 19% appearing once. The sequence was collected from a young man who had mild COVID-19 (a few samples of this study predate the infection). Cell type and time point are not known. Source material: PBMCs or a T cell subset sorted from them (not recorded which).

CDR3 bases: TGTGCCAGCAGCTTAGGGGGAGAATACGAGCAGTACTTC. Its protein is CASSLGGEYEQYF. The V gene is TRBV7-2, the J gene TRBJ2-7, with D tentatively TRBD2 (5 bases). Trimming took 1 base from V and 4 from J, leaving 8 bases between them. This CDR3 is 13 amino acids long. Germline CDR1 SGHTA, CDR2 FQGNSA.